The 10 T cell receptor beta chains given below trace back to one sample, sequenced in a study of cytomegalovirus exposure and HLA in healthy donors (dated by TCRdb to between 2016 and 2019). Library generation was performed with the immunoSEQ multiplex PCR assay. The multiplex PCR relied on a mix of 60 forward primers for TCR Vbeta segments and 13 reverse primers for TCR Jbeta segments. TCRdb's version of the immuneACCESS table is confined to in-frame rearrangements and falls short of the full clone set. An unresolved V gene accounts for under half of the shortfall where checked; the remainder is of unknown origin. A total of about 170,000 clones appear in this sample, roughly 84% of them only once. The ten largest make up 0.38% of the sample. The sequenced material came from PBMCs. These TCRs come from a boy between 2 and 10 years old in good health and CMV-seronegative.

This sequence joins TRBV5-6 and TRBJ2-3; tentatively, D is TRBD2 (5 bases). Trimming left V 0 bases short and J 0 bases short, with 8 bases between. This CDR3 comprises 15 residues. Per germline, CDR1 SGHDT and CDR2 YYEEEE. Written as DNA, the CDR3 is TGTGCCAGCAGCTTGGCCGCGGGTAGCACAGATACGCAGTATTTT. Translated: CASSLAAGSTDTQYF.

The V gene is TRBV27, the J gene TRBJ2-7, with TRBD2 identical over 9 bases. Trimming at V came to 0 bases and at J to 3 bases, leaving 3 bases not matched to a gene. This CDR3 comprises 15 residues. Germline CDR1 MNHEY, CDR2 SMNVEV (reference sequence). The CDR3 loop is CASSLSLAGIYEQYF. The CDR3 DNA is TGTGCCAGCAGTTTATCGCTAGCGGGGATCTACGAGCAGTACTTC.

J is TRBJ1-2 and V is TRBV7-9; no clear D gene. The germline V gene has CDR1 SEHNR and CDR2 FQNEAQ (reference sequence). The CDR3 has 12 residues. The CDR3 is CSPWAPNYGYTF. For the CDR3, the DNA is TGTTCCCCGTGGGCCCCTAACTATGGCTACACCTTC.

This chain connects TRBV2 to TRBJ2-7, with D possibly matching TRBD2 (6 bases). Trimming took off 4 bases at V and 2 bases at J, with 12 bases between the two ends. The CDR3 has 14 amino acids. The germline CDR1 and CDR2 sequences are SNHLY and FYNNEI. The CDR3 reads CASSVTGVTYEQYF. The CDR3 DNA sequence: TGTGCCAGCAGTGTCACGGGGGTTACCTACGAGCAGTACTTC.

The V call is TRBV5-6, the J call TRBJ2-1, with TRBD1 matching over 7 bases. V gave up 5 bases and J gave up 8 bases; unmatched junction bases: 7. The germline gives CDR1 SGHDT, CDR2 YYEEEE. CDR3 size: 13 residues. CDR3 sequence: CASSYDRVHEQFF. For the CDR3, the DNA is TGTGCCAGCAGTTATGACAGGGTACATGAGCAGTTCTTC.

In nucleotides, the CDR3 is TGTGCCAGCAGCTTTTGGGGGGGCCTCTCCAAAAACATTCAGTACTTC. It codes for CASSFWGGLSKNIQYF. J is TRBJ2-4 and V is TRBV7-9, with a weak D call TRBD2 (7 bases). Between the trimmed V and J ends, which lost 3 bases and 2 bases, there was a span of 14 bases. Per the germline V gene, CDR1 is SEHNR and CDR2 is FQNEAQ (reference sequence). CDR3 length equals 16 residues.

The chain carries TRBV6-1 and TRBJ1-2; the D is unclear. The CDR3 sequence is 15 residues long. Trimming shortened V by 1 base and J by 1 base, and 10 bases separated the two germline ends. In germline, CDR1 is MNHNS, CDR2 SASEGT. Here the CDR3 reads CASSEGGGRNYGYTF. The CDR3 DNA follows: TGTGCCAGCAGTGAAGGGGGAGGGCGTAACTATGGCTACACCTTC.

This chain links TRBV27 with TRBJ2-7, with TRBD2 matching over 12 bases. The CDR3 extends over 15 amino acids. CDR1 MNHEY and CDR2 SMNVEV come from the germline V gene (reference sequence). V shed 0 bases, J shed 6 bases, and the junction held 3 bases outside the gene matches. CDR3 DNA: TGTGCCAGCAGTTTATCGGTGACTAGCGGGGGCGAGCAGTACTTC. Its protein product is CASSLSVTSGGEQYF.

The CDR3 here is CASSLVMGGRISYEQYF. CDR3 nucleotides: TGTGCCAGCAGCTTAGTAATGGGCGGGAGAATATCCTACGAGCAGTACTTC. The chain links TRBV11-2 to TRBJ2-7; 7 bases map to TRBD2. Germline V gene data show CDR1 as SGHAT and CDR2 as FQNNGV. CDR3 size: 17 residues. Unmatched junction bases numbered 10, after V lost 1 base and J lost 1 base.

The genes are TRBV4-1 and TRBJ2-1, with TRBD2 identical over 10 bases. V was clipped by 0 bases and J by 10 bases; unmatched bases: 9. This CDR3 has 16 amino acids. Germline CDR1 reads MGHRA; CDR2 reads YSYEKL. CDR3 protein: CASSQDSLAGVREQFF. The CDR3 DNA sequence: TGCGCCAGCAGCCAAGATTCGCTAGCGGGAGTACGAGAGCAGTTCTTC.